The entry below describes one T cell receptor (beta chain). The antigen is not known. V gave up 0 bases and J gave up 4 bases; unmatched junction bases: 7. The CDR3 contains 16 residues. The germline gives CDR1 SGHNT, CDR2 YYREEE (reference sequence). Profiling relied on immunoSEQ multiplex PCR, and the TCRdb table lists in-frame clones only, not all of them. The sample holds around 90,000 clones, over 85% seen once. This record belongs to a study of graft-versus-host responses after intestinal transplantation. Across the study: Anti-thymocyte globulin served as induction for all recipients, who then took tacrolimus and steroids for two to three years.

Study-wide findings and caveats: Recipient marrow held GvH clones, some first seen in ileum or blood. Peak circulating GvH clone levels tracked with early post-transplant HvG declines. Subjects displaying graft-donor T cell macrochimerism possessed elevated graft-versus-host to host-versus-graft clonal ratios inside allografts.

The sequence derives from a human donor who received an intestinal transplant. The input for sequencing was unstimulated CD8+ T cells sorted from spleen or lymph node cells, taken before intestinal transplant. This chain uses TRBV5-4 with TRBJ2-3; TRBD2 agrees at 8 bases. CDR3 nucleotide sequence: TGTGCCAGCAGCTTGGATCGCGGGGGGATCGCAGATACGCAGTATTTT. Amino acids: CASSLDRGGIADTQYF.